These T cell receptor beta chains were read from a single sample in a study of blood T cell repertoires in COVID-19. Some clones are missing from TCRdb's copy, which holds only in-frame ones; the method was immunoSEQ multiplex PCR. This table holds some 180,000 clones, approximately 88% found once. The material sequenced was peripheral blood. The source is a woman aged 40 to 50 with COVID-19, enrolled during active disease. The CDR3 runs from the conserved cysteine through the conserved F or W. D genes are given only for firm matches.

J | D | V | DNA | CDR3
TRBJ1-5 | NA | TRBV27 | TGTGCCAGCAGTTTCCTCAATCAGCCCCAGCATTTT | CASSFLNQPQHF
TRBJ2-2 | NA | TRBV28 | TGTGCCAGCAGTTTGACACCTTCTGCTGGCGGGGAGCTGTTTTTT | CASSLTPSAGGELFF
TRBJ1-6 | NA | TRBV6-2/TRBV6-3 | TGTGCCAGCAGTTACCCGGGCAGGGAAGGATCCTATAATTCACCCCTCCACTTT | CASSYPGREGSYNSPLHF
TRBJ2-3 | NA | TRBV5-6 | TGTGCCAGCAGCTTTGCAGGGGGCGGGAGTACAGATACGCAGTATTTT | CASSFAGGGSTDTQYF
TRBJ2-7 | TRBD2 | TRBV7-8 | TGTGCCAGCAGCTTAGAGGGTAGGGCTAGCGGAGCCTACGAGCAGTACTTC | CASSLEGRASGAYEQYF
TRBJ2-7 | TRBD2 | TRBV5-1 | TGCGCCAGCAGCTCTACTAGCGGGAGTTGGCGCGAGCAGTACTTC | CASSSTSGSWREQYF
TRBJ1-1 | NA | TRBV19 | TGTGCCAGTAGCCGGGACATCGGGACTGAAGCTTTCTTT | CASSRDIGTEAFF
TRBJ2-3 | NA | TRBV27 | TGTGCCAGCACGGCTAGAGATACGCAGTATTTT | CASTARDTQYF
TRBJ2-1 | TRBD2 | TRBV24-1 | TGTGCCACCCAACCTAGCGGGGCGAATCGATACAATGAGCAGTTCTTC | CATQPSGANRYNEQFF
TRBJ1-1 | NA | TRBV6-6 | TGTGCCAGCAGTTACTTGAACCGGGATTTGCGCACTGAAGCTTTCTTT | CASSYLNRDLRTEAFF
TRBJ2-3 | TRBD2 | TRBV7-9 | TGTGCCAGCAGCTCACGGACTAGCGGGGGGGTGGCTAGCACAGATACGCAGTATTTT | CASSSRTSGGVASTDTQYF
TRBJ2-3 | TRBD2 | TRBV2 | TGTGCCAGCAGCGAGGGACTAGCGGGCACAGATACGCAGTATTTT | CASSEGLAGTDTQYF
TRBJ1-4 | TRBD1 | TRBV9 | TGTGCCAGCAGCGGAAAGACAGGGGTGGGGGAAAAACTGTTTTTT | CASSGKTGVGEKLFF